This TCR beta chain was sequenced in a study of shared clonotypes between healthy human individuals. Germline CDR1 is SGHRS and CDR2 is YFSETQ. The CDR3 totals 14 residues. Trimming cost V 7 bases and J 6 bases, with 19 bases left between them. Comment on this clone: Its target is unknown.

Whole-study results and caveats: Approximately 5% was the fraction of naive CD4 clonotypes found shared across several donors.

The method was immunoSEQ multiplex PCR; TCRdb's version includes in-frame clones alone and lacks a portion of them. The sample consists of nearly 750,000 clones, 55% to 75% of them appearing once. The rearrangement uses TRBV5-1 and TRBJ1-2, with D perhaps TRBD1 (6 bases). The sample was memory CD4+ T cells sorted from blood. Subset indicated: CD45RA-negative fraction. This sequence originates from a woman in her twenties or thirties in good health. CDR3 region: CASSLGGRHDGYTF. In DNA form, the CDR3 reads TGCGCCAGCTCGCTAGGGGGTCGGCACGATGGCTACACCTTC.